This T cell receptor beta chain was obtained from a study of OX40 agonist ivuxolimab in advanced cancers. Describing the broader study: Ivuxolimab, which targeted the costimulatory receptor OX40 (CD134), was an agonistic, fully human IgG2 monoclonal antibody. Intravenous ivuxolimab was administered to patients every 2 weeks at six dose levels: 0.01, 0.1, 0.3, 1.5, 3 and 10 mg/kg. Of the approximately 50 dose-escalation patients, hepatocellular carcinoma was present in around 20, melanoma in approximately 15, renal cell carcinoma in 9 and head and neck cancer in 9. A male proportion of roughly 80% and a mean age of roughly 58 years, ranging from 23 to 79, were recorded for the dose-escalation cohort. Patients were allowed to have had prior anti-PD-1, anti-PD-L1 or anti-CTLA-4 therapy, and 40% of the dose-escalation patients had previously received checkpoint inhibitors. Partial responses were achieved by three dose-escalation patients, of whom one had hepatocellular carcinoma and two had cutaneous melanoma. The point of sequencing TCRbeta in the periphery was to test whether ivuxolimab changed TCR sequence diversity and drove clonal T-cell expansion. The paper describes the monotherapy dose-escalation part (N ≈ 52 patients) of the phase I trial of ivuxolimab. Points the paper makes about the study in general: On average, CD8+ T cells showed more expanded clones than CD4+ T cells after ivuxolimab. At doses of 0.1 to 3.0 mg/kg, clonal expansion of both CD4+ and CD8+ blood T cells was observed from baseline to week 6. Low levels of normalized T-cell clonal expansion were also seen in some nonresponding patients. The antigen specificity of the clonally expanded peripheral T cells was not determined. In the 0.1-3.0 mg/kg groups, partial responders were among the patients with the lowest normalized peripheral clonal expansion, particularly in CD8+ T cells.

Trimmed from V: 6 bases; trimmed from J: 6 bases; junction bases lacking a gene match: 5. Based on the germline V gene, the CDR1 and CDR2 sequences are MNHEY and SVGAGI. Including the terminal cysteine and phenylalanine, the CDR3 comprises 13 residues. The sequence is cut down to CDR3 DNA, 39 bases in frame from base 1. Genomic DNA was isolated from the sorted cells so that the TCRbeta CDR3 region could be sequenced. The immunoSEQ Assay was used to sequence the TCRbeta CDR3 regions. TCRdb took this table from immuneACCESS and kept in-frame rearrangements with V and J called. Such tables lack part of the clones; where checked against another copy, unresolved V genes explain under half of the gap, and the rest is unexplained. Across this sample there are some 66,000 clones, with roughly 80% seen only once. About 5.5% of the sample is held by the ten biggest clonotypes. Patients with autoimmune disease history or receiving systemic immunosuppression were excluded from the trial. Peripheral blood for TCR sequencing was collected from all dose cohorts at baseline, on cycle 4 day 1, and on cycle 7 day 1. The samples were taken from a phase I, first-in-human, multicenter, open-label dose-escalation trial of ivuxolimab. Adults with locally advanced or metastatic melanoma, renal cell carcinoma, hepatocellular carcinoma or head and neck squamous cell carcinoma were enrolled in the trial. Before TCR sequencing, CD4+ T cells and CD8+ T cells were sorted from peripheral blood as separate populations.

A word on this clone: Its antigen is still unknown. One base away there is no much larger clone; base qualities are not given.

The TCR originated in an adult with an advanced solid tumor such as melanoma, head and neck, liver or kidney cancer. The sample in question was CD4+ or CD8+ T cells sorted from blood, obtained in a trial of the OX40 agonist ivuxolimab. Recombination connected TRBV6-5 to TRBJ1-2; 9 central nucleotides agree with TRBD1. DNA sequence: TGTGCCAGCAGGGGGACAGGGTGGCATGGCTACACCTTC. It specifies CASRGTGWHGYTF.